Detailed here is one T cell receptor beta chain. Only in-frame clones appear in the TCRdb table, and some are missing; sequencing was by immunoSEQ multiplex PCR. The sample has approximately 410,000 clones; 85% to 90% are singletons. These data are taken from a study of Ad26.COV2.S vaccination and SARS-CoV-2 variants. Study information: In the COV1001 trial, the donor was in the Ad26.COV2.S arm. Recipients of Ad26.COV2.S got it intramuscularly, once or twice 56 days apart.

Treatment of the sample: around 19 received Ad26.COV2.S at low or high dose, single or two shots; several received placebo; per-sample allocation not given. It was on day 63 after the first vaccine or placebo injection that samples were taken. In Boston, the donor was an adult between 18-55 years of age. The administered vaccine (an Ad26 vector) expressed Wuhan-strain SARS-CoV-2 spike. Trimming took 4 bases from V and 10 from J; bases not matched to a gene: 11. CDR3 length: 15 residues. Germline CDR1 is LGHDT and CDR2 is YNNKEL (reference sequence). This specimen was peripheral blood, taken in a trial of Ad26.COV2.S vaccine versus placebo. This receptor was obtained from a person aged 18-65 years who received the Ad26.COV2.S COVID-19 vaccine or a placebo. The rearrangement joins TRBV3-1 (or the pseudogene TRBV3-2) to TRBJ2-3; 10 positions agree with TRBD2. The CDR3 here is CASSLRTSGGGAQYF. The DNA of the CDR3 is TGTGCCAGCAGCCTAAGGACTAGCGGAGGGGGGGCGCAGTATTTT.